The 28 T cell receptor beta chains in this list originate from one sample, sequenced in a study of blood T cell repertoires in COVID-19. Assay used: immunoSEQ multiplex PCR; TCRdb lists only in-frame clones, some missing. The sample records 70,000 to 100,000 clones, 80% to 90% being singletons. Sequenced sample: peripheral blood. Every receptor here comes from a woman older than 75 with acute or convalescent COVID-19.

The rearrangement uses TRBV7-2 and TRBJ2-5; D is perhaps TRBD2 (6 bases). CDR1 and CDR2 (germline): SGHTA, FQGNSA. V was clipped by 5 bases and J by 7 bases, with 8 bases between them. This CDR3 region has 11 residues. The CDR3 bases are TGTGCCAGCAGCCCGGAGGGGACCCAGTACTTC. It translates to CASSPEGTQYF. The entire variable domain, with the rest obtained from reference TRBV7-2 and TRBJ2-5, is as follows: GAGVSQSPSNKVTEKGKDVELRCDPISGHTALYWYRQSLGQGLEFLIYFQGNSAPDKSGLPSDRFSAERTGGSVSTLTIQRTQQEDSAVYLCASSPEGTQYFGPGTRLLVL.

V is TRBV18 and J is TRBJ2-7, with TRBD1 matching over 8 bases. Germline CDR1 is KGHSH and CDR2 is LQKENI. Germline trimming cut 5 bases from V and 6 bases from J; bases unmatched to any gene: 9. The CDR3 sequence is 14 residues long. The CDR3 bases are TGTGCCAGCTCATCAGGACAGGGTAAAGGCGAGCAGTACTTC. Amino acids: CASSSGQGKGEQYF.

V and J are TRBV30 and TRBJ2-5, with D possibly TRBD2 on 7 matching bases. Trimming removed 1 base at V and 7 bases at J, with 19 bases between. The CDR3 has 15 amino acids. From germline, CDR1 is GTSNPN and CDR2 SVGIG (reference sequence). The CDR3 loop reads CAWSETIQGGGTQYF. For the CDR3, the DNA is TGTGCCTGGAGTGAAACTATACAGGGCGGGGGGACCCAGTACTTC.

This sequence joins TRBV9 and TRBJ1-5; D gene unclear. This CDR3 region has 14 residues. From germline, CDR1 is SGDLS and CDR2 YYNGEE. The V end lost 1 base, the J end lost 5 bases, and 10 bases lay between the germline ends. The CDR3 loop is CASSVSSVDQPQHF. DNA for the CDR3: TGTGCCAGCAGCGTATCCAGCGTGGATCAGCCCCAGCATTTT.

This chain links TRBV7-2 with TRBJ2-5; TRBD2 matches 8 bases. The CDR3 totals 16 residues. Trimming cost V 0 bases and J 1 base; bases outside gene matches: 4. CDR1 SGHTA and CDR2 FQGNSA come from the germline V gene. Here the CDR3 reads CASSLASGGGQETQYF. In DNA form, the CDR3 reads TGTGCCAGCAGCTTAGCGTCGGGAGGGGGCCAAGAGACCCAGTACTTC. Based on the CDR3 plus reference TRBV7-2 and TRBJ2-5, the full variable domain is GAGVSQSPSNKVTEKGKDVELRCDPISGHTALYWYRQSLGQGLEFLIYFQGNSAPDKSGLPSDRFSAERTGGSVSTLTIQRTQQEDSAVYLCASSLASGGGQETQYFGPGTRLLVL.

This clone was counted between two and nine times. The chain carries TRBV5-4 and TRBJ2-3; 11 bases agree with TRBD1. V was clipped by 3 bases and J by 0 bases; unmatched bases: 0. The CDR3 runs 15 residues. Germline lookup yields CDR1 SGHNT and CDR2 YYREEE (reference sequence). The CDR3 reads CASSWDRGSTDTQYF. The DNA for the CDR3 is TGTGCCAGCAGCTGGGACAGGGGGAGCACAGATACGCAGTATTTT.

This clone showed up just a few times. The J gene is TRBJ2-7, the V gene TRBV29-1; 9 nucleotides match TRBD2. Trimming at V came to 4 bases and at J to 6 bases, leaving 10 bases not matched to a gene. The germline gives CDR1 SQVTM, CDR2 ANQGSEA. The CDR3 spans 14 residues. The CDR3 sequence is CSVASGGTTSEQYF. CDR3 in DNA: TGCAGCGTTGCCAGCGGGGGGACTACCAGCGAGCAGTACTTC.

V is TRBV2 and J is TRBJ1-1, with 8 bases that match TRBD1. The CDR3 covers 14 residues. Per the germline V gene, CDR1 is SNHLY and CDR2 is FYNNEI. J gave up 1 base and V 6 bases, and 4 bases lay outside the gene matches. The CDR3 region has the DNA TGTGCCAGCAGGCAGGGGGCTGGGAACACTGAAGCTTTCTTT. It specifies CASRQGAGNTEAFF. Supplemented by reference TRBV2 and TRBJ1-1, the full variable domain reads EPEVTQTPSHQVTQMGQEVILRCVPISNHLYFYWYRQILGQKVEFLVSFYNNEISEKSEIFDDQFSVERPDGSNFTLKIRSTKLEDSAMYFCASRQGAGNTEAFFGQGTRLTVV.

This clone was seen a few times. This chain uses TRBV7-6 with TRBJ2-1; TRBD1 aligns across 10 bases. J gave up 4 bases and V 5 bases, and 5 bases lay outside the gene matches. There are 15 residues in the CDR3. From germline, CDR1 is SGHVS and CDR2 FNYEAQ. CDR3 DNA sequence: TGTGCCAGCAGCACGATGGGACAGGGGTACAATGAGCAGTTCTTC. Protein product: CASSTMGQGYNEQFF.

This chain uses TRBV24-1 with TRBJ2-3; 7 bases map to TRBD2. Trimming took 8 bases from V and 0 from J; bases not matched to a gene: 1. In germline, CDR1 is KGHDR, CDR2 SFDVKD. The CDR3 is 13 residues long. The CDR3 bases are TGTGCCACCAATAGCGGGAGCACAGATACGCAGTATTTT. The encoded protein is CATNSGSTDTQYF.

This chain uses TRBV11-2 with TRBJ1-6; TRBD1 might be the D (6 bases). Trimming left V 2 bases short and J 8 bases short, with 7 bases between. CDR1 SGHAT and CDR2 FQNNGV come from the germline V gene. The CDR3 totals 13 residues. CDR3 in DNA: TGTGCCAGCAGCTTAAACAGGGATTCACCCCTCCACTTT. It yields the protein CASSLNRDSPLHF.

This clone was detected a few times. The gene calls are TRBV9 and TRBJ1-1; possibly TRBD1 for D (6 bases). Trimming stripped 2 bases from V and 1 base from J, with 9 bases between. The CDR3 totals 14 residues. CDR1 and CDR2 from the germline V gene are SGDLS and YYNGEE. The CDR3: CASSVTGPNTEAFF. For the CDR3, the DNA is TGTGCCAGCAGCGTCACAGGGCCGAACACTGAAGCTTTCTTT.

The chain is built from TRBV30 and TRBJ2-2; 8 nucleotides match TRBD2. Germline trimming cut 2 bases from V and 7 bases from J; bases unmatched to any gene: 6. There are 14 residues in the CDR3. The germline gives CDR1 GTSNPN, CDR2 SVGIG (reference sequence). CDR3 loop: CAWSYGGEGGELFF. CDR3 in DNA: TGTGCCTGGAGTTACGGGGGGGAAGGCGGGGAGCTGTTTTTT.

The chain carries TRBV5-4 and TRBJ1-2; weak D call: TRBD1 (5 bases). This CDR3 has 13 amino acids. Germline-derived CDR1 and CDR2 are SGHNT and YYREEE (reference sequence). V was shortened by 0 bases and J by 4 bases, with 7 bases between the two germline ends. The CDR3 protein is CASSLAGPYGYTF. The CDR3 DNA reads TGTGCCAGCAGCTTGGCAGGGCCCTATGGCTACACCTTC.

This clone was seen only a few times. The rearrangement links TRBV4-3 to TRBJ1-6; D gene unclear. V was clipped by 4 bases and J by 0 bases, with 13 bases between them. CDR3 length equals 17 residues. Per germline, CDR1 LGHNA and CDR2 YSLEER. CDR3 bases: TGCGCCAGCAGCCCTTCGGGAAGGAGCTCCTATAATTCACCCCTCCACTTT. Translation gives CASSPSGRSSYNSPLHF.

This clone is medium-sized. The gene calls are TRBV13 and TRBJ2-7; D gene uncertain. The CDR3 runs to 14 residues. Germline V gene lookup returns CDR1 PRHDT and CDR2 FYEKMQ (reference sequence). The V end lost 4 bases, the J end lost 0 bases, and 10 bases lay between the germline ends. The CDR3 DNA is TGTGCCAGCAGCTCCCGTTTGAGCTCCTACGAGCAGTACTTC. Protein product: CASSSRLSSYEQYF.

The gene calls are TRBV5-1 and TRBJ1-2, with D hard to call. CDR3 length: 12 amino acids. Trimming shortened V by 4 bases and J by 2 bases, and 6 bases separated the two germline ends. CDR1 is SGHRS, CDR2 YFSETQ, per germline. The CDR3 is CASSDLNYGYTF. The CDR3, as DNA: TGCGCCAGCAGCGACTTGAACTATGGCTACACCTTC.

This sequence joins TRBV11-3 and TRBJ2-1, with D tentatively TRBD1 (6 bases). Deletions cut 5 bases from V and 4 bases from J, with 15 bases between. The V gene's germline CDR1 is SGHNT and CDR2 YENEEA. The CDR3 has 15 amino acids. CDR3 nucleotides: TGTGCCAGCAGCCCCTTGGACCAGGGGTACAATGAGCAGTTCTTC. Encoded protein: CASSPLDQGYNEQFF. Together with reference TRBV11-3 and TRBJ2-1, the CDR3 gives the full variable domain: EAGVVQSPRYKIIEKKQPVAFWCNPISGHNTLYWYLQNLGQGPELLIRYENEEAVDDSQLPKDRFSAERLKGVDSTLKIQPAELGDSAVYLCASSPLDQGYNEQFFGPGTRLTVL.

The chain carries TRBV7-6 and TRBJ2-5; the D gene is possibly TRBD1 (6 bases). Looked up from germline, CDR1 is SGHVS and CDR2 is FNYEAQ. This CDR3 has 17 amino acids. The V end was cut by 2 bases, the J end by 3 bases, with 19 bases between. This CDR3 reads CASSLPQTGREKETQYF. The CDR3 DNA follows: TGTGCCAGCAGCTTACCCCAGACAGGAAGGGAGAAAGAGACCCAGTACTTC.

The CDR3 DNA reads TGTGCCATCAGTGGTAGGGAGACCGGGGAGCTGTTTTTT. Protein product: CAISGRETGELFF. This rearrangement joins TRBV10-3 to TRBJ2-2; tentatively, D is TRBD2 (5 bases). Trimming removed 4 bases from V and 5 bases from J, with 8 bases in between. The CDR3 has 13 residues. CDR1 ENHRY and CDR2 SYGVKD come from the germline V gene.

The V gene is TRBV19, the J gene TRBJ1-2, with D unclear. There are 15 residues in the CDR3. The ends were cut back, 3 bases at V and 0 bases at J, with 11 bases in the middle. Per germline, CDR1 LNHDA and CDR2 SQIVND (reference sequence). The CDR3 spells CASSMEVLANYGYTF. CDR3 DNA: TGTGCCAGTAGTATGGAGGTTTTGGCTAACTATGGCTACACCTTC.

The chain has TRBV19 and TRBJ2-2, with D possibly being TRBD1 (6 bases). Between the trimmed V and J ends, which lost 6 bases and 5 bases, there was a span of 16 bases. Germline CDR1 reads LNHDA; CDR2 reads SQIVND (reference sequence). The CDR3 runs to 15 residues. The CDR3 protein is CASRARDIITGELFF. DNA for the CDR3: TGTGCCAGTAGGGCCCGGGACATCATAACCGGGGAGCTGTTTTTT.

The V call is TRBV6-1, the J call TRBJ2-1, with a possible D match to TRBD1 (5 bases). The V end was cut by 2 bases, the J end by 3 bases, with 8 bases between. CDR3 size: 14 residues. The germline CDR1 and CDR2 sequences are MNHNS and SASEGT. CDR3 sequence: CASSEQGYYNEQFF. In DNA form, the CDR3 reads TGTGCCAGCAGTGAACAGGGTTACTACAATGAGCAGTTCTTC.

This chain uses TRBV7-3 with TRBJ2-7; TRBD1 matches 8 bases. The germline CDR1 and CDR2 sequences are SGHTA and FQGTGA. V trimming: 5 bases; J trimming: 5 bases; junction bases outside the gene matches: 11. The CDR3 is made up of 15 amino acids. DNA of the CDR3: TGTGCCAGCAGCGTTGGGGGAGACAGGGGAAACGAGCAGTACTTC. Translated: CASSVGGDRGNEQYF. Variable domain in full (rest from reference TRBV7-3 and TRBJ2-7): GAGVSQTPSNKVTEKGKYVELRCDPISGHTALYWYRQSLGQGPEFLIYFQGTGAADDSGLPNDRFFAVRPEGSVSTLKIQRTERGDSAVYLCASSVGGDRGNEQYFGPGTRLTVT.

The chain recombines TRBV28 with TRBJ1-5, with D maybe TRBD1 (6 bases). Between the trimmed V and J ends, which lost 2 bases and 7 bases, there was a span of 15 bases. The CDR3 consists of 15 residues. The germline CDR1 and CDR2 sequences are MDHEN and SYDVKM. CDR3 DNA: TGTGCCAGCAGTTTAGGGGGGGGGCTCGAACAGCCCCAGCATTTT. It yields the protein CASSLGGGLEQPQHF.

This chain uses TRBV7-2 with TRBJ2-5; 8 nucleotides agree with TRBD1. CDR1 and CDR2 from the germline V gene are SGHTA and FQGNSA. The CDR3 runs to 14 residues. Trimming took 1 base from V and 5 from J; bases not matched to a gene: 3. CDR3 amino acids: CASSLDRGEETQYF. The CDR3 DNA follows: TGTGCCAGCAGCTTAGACAGGGGGGAGGAGACCCAGTACTTC.

The V gene is TRBV6-1, the J gene TRBJ1-6; D remains unclear. Per the germline V gene, CDR1 is MNHNS and CDR2 is SASEGT. Deletions cut 3 bases from V and 1 base from J, with 13 bases between. The CDR3 runs to 17 residues. CDR3 nucleotide sequence: TGTGCCAGCAGTGAGGCTGTCCTTAAGTCCTATAATTCACCCCTCCACTTT. Amino acids: CASSEAVLKSYNSPLHF.

This chain uses TRBV29-1 with TRBJ1-1; no reliable D call. This CDR3 contains 13 residues. Between the trimmed V and J ends, which lost 4 bases and 3 bases, there was a span of 12 bases. The germline gives CDR1 SQVTM, CDR2 ANQGSEA. CDR3 region: CSVARNEHTEAFF. The CDR3 region has the DNA TGCAGCGTTGCCCGAAATGAGCACACTGAAGCTTTCTTT. Full variable domain (missing parts from reference TRBV29-1 and TRBJ1-1): SAVISQKPSRDICQRGTSLTIQCQVDSQVTMMFWYRQQPGQSLTLIATANQGSEATYESGFVIDKFPISRPNLTFSTLTVSNMSPEDSSIYLCSVARNEHTEAFFGQGTRLTVV.